This T cell receptor beta chain was found in a study of T cell repertoires in cytomegalovirus infection. Study details: Indications of both CMV infection and matching HLA type were provided by public TCR beta signatures. Study-wide results and limits: CMV-specific HLA-C-restricted TCR beta clonotypes dominated the ex vivo response. Pooled public TCR beta family frequency picked out CMV carriers with the relevant HLA.

Using its own MiXCR run on the reads, TCRdb lists one record per CDR3 protein. The sample holds approximately 180,000 distinct CDR3 sequences, 7.5% to 10% seen once. Note on this clonotype: Antigen specificity is unknown.

V dropped 0 bases and J dropped 3 bases, with 3 bases sitting between them. The CDR3 is 13 residues long. What was sequenced was PBMCs. The V call is TRBV12-3 or TRBV12-4, the J call TRBJ1-5; D not certain. The sequence was collected from a human donor in good health (CMV status not recorded). Some clones in this sample may be carry-over from other donors' samples. CDR3 residues: CASSLADNQPQHF. The CDR3 nucleotides read TGTGCCAGCAGTTTAGCGGACAATCAGCCCCAGCATTTT.